The clone carrying this TCR beta chain came up many times. Its cognate antigen is unknown. These data are taken from a study of human T cells and chemical hapten exposure. Study summary: Variability of per-sample TCR yields stemmed mainly from small differences in pooled library volume.

Unseparated into fractions, whole blood served as the source from which total RNA was extracted. It was the library that attached unique molecular identifiers to individual cDNA molecules. How the authors handled the data: Samples ranged from roughly 23,224 to 700,000 TCRs, with a median of approximately 100,000. TCRdb reanalysed the 5' RACE reads using MiXCR and keeps one entry per CDR3 protein. The V and J calls here are based on TCRdb, not the publication. The data contain 130,000 or so distinct CDR3 sequences, 3.5% to 5% of them singletons. General observations from the study: The study found that DPC sensitization did not change TCRs above 1 in 1000 frequency.

Deletions cut 6 bases from V and 5 bases from J, with 18 bases between. Germline V CDR1 and CDR2: DFQATT, SNEGSKA (reference sequence). This CDR3 has 14 residues. The receptor was isolated from a female donor in good health. V is TRBV20-1 and J is TRBJ2-3, with a weak D call TRBD1 (5 bases). CDR3 bases: TGCAGTGCCCCGGCGGCAGGGTTTGAAGATACGCAGTATTTT. This translates into CSAPAAGFEDTQYF.